Presented here are 18 T cell receptor beta chains from one specimen sequenced in a study of response to subunit inactivated influenza vaccine. TCRdb redid the calling of the RT-PCR reads with MiXCR, one entry per CDR3 protein. The data show about 520,000 distinct CDR3 sequences, roughly 7.6% seen once. The sample here was PBMCs from blood, taken 23 to 25 months after vaccination. The receptors originated from a man in his fifties or sixties who received an inactivated influenza vaccine.

The genes are TRBV15 and TRBJ2-7; D gene uncertain. Germline CDR1 is LNHNV and CDR2 is YYDKDF (reference sequence). CDR3 length equals 13 residues. V was shortened by 5 bases and J by 3 bases, with 11 bases between the two germline ends. The CDR3 protein is CATSAAADYEQYF. The CDR3 nucleotides read TGTGCCACCAGCGCCGCGGCAGACTACGAGCAGTACTTC.

In this sample, this clonotype turned up many times. The CDR3 nucleotides read TGCAGTGCTAGAGACGTTGGGGGGCGCCGGACCGGGGAGCTGTTTTTT. Protein product: CSARDVGGRRTGELFF. The V call is TRBV20-1, the J call TRBJ2-2; the D gene could be TRBD1 or TRBD2 (6 bases each). There are 16 residues in the CDR3. The germline V gene has CDR1 DFQATT and CDR2 SNEGSKA (reference sequence). V lost 0 bases to trimming and J lost 5 bases, with 16 bases between them.

The chain is built from TRBV28 and TRBJ1-5, with unresolved D. Germline CDR1 MDHEN, CDR2 SYDVKM. The CDR3 is made up of 21 amino acids. V was pared by 3 bases and J by 1 base, with 28 bases between. The CDR3: CASSFPRAPTSIRSSNQPQHF. CDR3 bases: TGTGCCAGCAGTTTTCCCCGCGCGCCCACGTCGATAAGGTCGAGCAATCAGCCCCAGCATTTT.

V gene TRBV7-2 combines with J gene TRBJ2-7, with 7 bases lining up with TRBD1. CDR3 length equals 14 residues. CDR1 and CDR2 (germline): SGHTA, FQGNSA. J lost 3 bases, V lost 5 bases, and 7 bases had no gene match. CDR3 nucleotides: TGTGCCAGCAGCATTAACAGGGGTATCTACGAGCAGTACTTC. The encoded protein is CASSINRGIYEQYF.

The sample holds a few counts of this clonotype. The chain combines TRBV20-1 with TRBJ2-1, with 9 bases matching TRBD2. With V trimmed by 4 bases and J by 4 bases, 5 bases remained unmatched. This CDR3 is built from 14 residues. CDR1 and CDR2 (germline): DFQATT, SNEGSKA (reference sequence). The CDR3 coding sequence is TGCAGTGCTATATCACTAGCGGGTTACAATGAGCAGTTCTTC. This sequence encodes CSAISLAGYNEQFF.

Only a few counts were recorded for this clonotype. This chain joins TRBV14 and TRBJ2-1, with a possible D match to TRBD2 (5 bases). CDR1 and CDR2 (germline): SGHDN, FVKESK. Trimming stripped 6 bases from V and 4 bases from J, with 16 bases between. CDR3 size: 15 residues. CDR3 in DNA: TGTGCCAGCAGTAATGACTATGAGCGTTACAATGAGCAGTTCTTC. Translation gives CASSNDYERYNEQFF. Full variable domain (outside the CDR3, taken from reference TRBV14 and TRBJ2-1): EAGVTQFPSHSVIEKGQTVTLRCDPISGHDNLYWYRRVMGKEIKFLLHFVKESKQDESGMPNNRFLAERTGGTYSTLKVQPAELEDSGVYFCASSNDYERYNEQFFGPGTRLTVL.

This clonotype was counted a few times. The rearrangement links TRBV20-1 to TRBJ2-1; D not certain. CDR3 length: 13 amino acids. The germline gives CDR1 DFQATT, CDR2 SNEGSKA (reference sequence). The CDR3 nucleotides are TGCAGCCTGGTAATTCCCGGTGGCAATGAGCAGTTCTTC. This sequence encodes CSLVIPGGNEQFF.

The sample holds many counts of this clonotype. This chain joins TRBV24-1 and TRBJ2-3; 8 bases line up with TRBD1. This CDR3 has 15 residues. CDR1 and CDR2 from the germline V gene are KGHDR and SFDVKD. V trimming: 2 bases; J trimming: 6 bases; junction bases outside the gene matches: 6. The CDR3 DNA follows: TGTGCCACCAGTGATTCGGACAGGGTGTCCGATACGCAGTATTTT. Translated: CATSDSDRVSDTQYF.

The J gene is TRBJ2-3, the V gene TRBV18; D perhaps matches TRBD2 (7 bases). Per the germline V gene, CDR1 is KGHSH and CDR2 is LQKENI. Deletions cut 3 bases from V and 4 bases from J, with 14 bases between. CDR3 length: 15 amino acids. The CDR3 protein is CASSPVGGVPDTQYF. As DNA, the CDR3 is TGTGCCAGCTCACCCGTAGGGGGGGTACCAGATACGCAGTATTTT.

This chain connects TRBV7-6 to TRBJ1-1; D unclear. Trimming removed 0 bases from V and 8 bases from J, with 10 bases in between. In germline, CDR1 is SGHVS, CDR2 FNYEAQ. The CDR3 has 13 amino acids. Here the CDR3 DNA reads TGTGCCAGCAGCTTAGCTGAGACCACCGAAGCTTTCTTT. Translated: CASSLAETTEAFF.

This chain uses TRBV3-1 with TRBJ2-3; possible D gene TRBD2, 5 bases. Germline CDR1 and CDR2: LGHDT and YNNKEL (reference sequence). V was trimmed by 5 bases and J by 3 bases, leaving 15 bases between them. The CDR3 spans 15 residues. CDR3 amino acids: CASSFGRSRTDTQYF. The CDR3 DNA reads TGTGCCAGCAGCTTTGGGAGATCCCGGACAGATACGCAGTATTTT.

This clonotype has at least ten counts. CDR3 loop: CASSFSQNTIYF. The CDR3 DNA reads as TGTGCCAGCAGTTTTAGTCAAAACACCATATATTTT. The chain employs TRBV12-3 or TRBV12-4 and TRBJ1-3; D unclear. The CDR3 loop spans 12 amino acids. Trimming left V 3 bases short and J 6 bases short, with 6 bases between.

This clonotype was seen ten or more times. The rearrangement joins TRBV7-3 to TRBJ2-1, with D hard to call. This CDR3 comprises 13 residues. V gave up 2 bases and J gave up 6 bases, with 8 bases separating them. CDR1 is SGHTA, CDR2 FQGTGA, per germline. The CDR3 spells CASSLERFNEQFF. The CDR3 nucleotides are TGTGCCAGCAGCTTAGAACGGTTCAATGAGCAGTTCTTC.

This clonotype appeared a few times. The CDR3 DNA reads as TGCAGTGCATGGGCCCGGGGGAATGAAAAACTGTTTTTT. Amino acids: CSAWARGNEKLFF. The J gene is TRBJ1-4, the V gene TRBV20-1; a possible D gene is TRBD1 (5 bases). The length of the CDR3 is 13 residues. Germline assignment: CDR1 DFQATT and CDR2 SNEGSKA (reference sequence). V was cut by 6 bases and J by 5 bases, with 13 bases left in between.

This chain connects TRBV7-9 to TRBJ1-3; weak D call: TRBD1 (6 bases). The V end lost 3 bases, the J end lost 2 bases, and 8 bases lay between the germline ends. From germline, CDR1 is SEHNR and CDR2 FQNEAQ (reference sequence). The CDR3 covers 14 residues. CDR3 nucleotide sequence: TGTGCCAGCAGCTTGGACAGAACTGGAAACACCATATATTTT. As protein: CASSLDRTGNTIYF.

In its sample, this clonotype was seen many times. The chain links TRBV6-1 to TRBJ2-1, with 12 bases aligning to TRBD2. This CDR3 spans 15 amino acids. Trimming cost V 7 bases and J 4 bases; bases outside gene matches: 5. Germline values: CDR1 MNHNS, CDR2 SASEGT. CDR3 sequence reads: CASTPSGRDYNEQFF. For the CDR3, the DNA is TGTGCCAGCACCCCTAGCGGGAGGGATTACAATGAGCAGTTCTTC.

This clonotype was seen many times. The gene calls are TRBV12-3 or TRBV12-4 and TRBJ1-2; D call uncertain. The CDR3 loop spans 12 amino acids. The V end lost 5 bases, the J end lost 3 bases, and 7 bases lay between the germline ends. CDR3 in amino acids: CASSAGDYGYTF. DNA of the CDR3: TGTGCCAGCAGTGCGGGAGACTATGGCTACACCTTC.

The V gene is TRBV30, the J gene TRBJ1-5; 9 positions agree with TRBD1. The CDR3 consists of 14 residues. Germline V gives CDR1 GTSNPN, CDR2 SVGIG (reference sequence). After removal of 4 bases from V and 5 bases from J, the junction contained 6 bases not matched to a gene. CDR3 in amino acids: CAWNRRQGDQPQHF. CDR3 DNA sequence: TGTGCCTGGAATAGGAGACAGGGGGATCAGCCCCAGCATTTT.